Listed here are 9 T cell receptor beta chains from one sample, sequenced in a study of shared clonotypes between healthy human individuals. Assay used: immunoSEQ multiplex PCR; TCRdb lists only in-frame clones, some missing. The repertoire holds roughly 2.2 million clones, 90% to 95% seen once, with around 0.4% in the top ten. Sequencing used naive CD4+ T cells from PBMCs. Subset meaning: CD45RA+ positively selected. All receptors derive from a man aged 18 to 30 in good health. Some clones in this sample may be carry-over from other donors' samples.

This chain connects TRBV9 to TRBJ2-2; D possibly corresponds to TRBD2 (6 bases). CDR1 and CDR2 from the germline V gene are SGDLS and YYNGEE. The CDR3 consists of 14 residues. V lost 5 bases and J lost 3, with 11 bases in between. The CDR3 loop is CASSRLGDTGELFF. The CDR3 coding sequence is TGTGCCAGCAGTCGACTAGGGGACACCGGGGAGCTGTTTTTT. The whole variable domain, filled in from reference TRBV9 and TRBJ2-2, reads DSGVTQTPKHLITATGQRVTLRCSPRSGDLSVYWYQQSLDQGLQFLIQYYNGEERAKGNILERFSAQQFPDLHSELNLSSLELGDSALYFCASSRLGDTGELFFGEGSRLTVL.

The chain combines TRBV27 with TRBJ2-5; TRBD1 aligns across 8 bases. V lost 5 bases, J lost 2 bases, and 4 bases stayed unmatched. Germline V CDR1 and CDR2: MNHEY, SMNVEV (reference sequence). The CDR3 loop spans 14 amino acids. DNA of the CDR3: TGTGCCAGCAGTGGGACAGGCCGACAAGAGACCCAGTACTTC. Translating it yields CASSGTGRQETQYF.

This rearrangement joins TRBV6-1 to TRBJ2-2; no clear D gene. The CDR3 covers 14 residues. Germline lookup yields CDR1 MNHNS and CDR2 SASEGT. V was clipped by 2 bases and J by 5 bases, with 9 bases between them. As DNA, the CDR3 is TGTGCCAGCAGTGAATTTCCTCAAACCGGGGAGCTGTTTTTT. This codes for CASSEFPQTGELFF.

Comment on this clone: The sample has other DNA sequences that encode this CDR3 too. The CDR3 is CASSLDRGSTEAFF. The CDR3 coding sequence is TGCGCCAGCAGCTTGGATAGGGGAAGCACTGAAGCTTTCTTT. J is TRBJ1-1 and V is TRBV5-1, with D possibly matching TRBD1 (5 bases). The germline V and J ends were trimmed by 0 bases and 4 bases, with 10 bases remaining between them. The CDR3 has 14 amino acids. Germline values: CDR1 SGHRS, CDR2 YFSETQ.

J is TRBJ1-5 and V is TRBV6-6; 7 bases align to TRBD1. The CDR3 sequence is 16 residues long. Trimming took 4 bases from V and 7 from J; bases not matched to a gene: 13. Germline CDR1 is MNHNY and CDR2 is SVGAGI (reference sequence). The chain's CDR3 is CASSSSTGEVFQPQHF. The CDR3 nucleotides read TGTGCCAGCAGTTCCAGCACAGGGGAAGTTTTCCAGCCCCAGCATTTT.

This chain joins TRBV10-3 and TRBJ2-3, with 9 nucleotides matching TRBD2. The germline CDR1 and CDR2 sequences are ENHRY and SYGVKD. With 10 bases clipped from V and 5 bases from J, the junction kept 16 bases outside the gene matches. The CDR3 is 16 amino acids. This CDR3 reads CATTPNSGSGGDTQYF. For the CDR3, the DNA is TGTGCCACAACCCCGAATAGCGGGAGTGGTGGAGATACGCAGTATTTT.

The chain carries TRBV5-4 and TRBJ2-5; D may match TRBD1 or TRBD2 (5 bases each). Trimming shortened V by 5 bases and J by 4 bases, and 15 bases separated the two germline ends. The CDR3 is made up of 14 amino acids. Looked up from germline, CDR1 is SGHNT and CDR2 is YYREEE (reference sequence). In nucleotides, the CDR3 is TGTGCCAGCAGTTCGGGAACGGGGCGAGAGACCCAGTACTTC. Protein: CASSSGTGRETQYF.

Of note for this clone: The identical CDR3 is also encoded by other nucleotide sequences in the sample. The chain recombines TRBV29-1 with TRBJ1-1; D is ambiguous. Germline-derived CDR1 and CDR2 are SQVTM and ANQGSEA. V lost 3 bases to trimming and J lost 1 base, with 9 bases between them. The CDR3 runs to 13 residues. The CDR3 bases are TGCAGCGTTGAGGGCAGCCCGAACACTGAAGCTTTCTTT. As protein: CSVEGSPNTEAFF. The full variable domain, with the rest looked up from reference TRBV29-1 and TRBJ1-1, is SAVISQKPSRDICQRGTSLTIQCQVDSQVTMMFWYRQQPGQSLTLIATANQGSEATYESGFVIDKFPISRPNLTFSTLTVSNMSPEDSSIYLCSVEGSPNTEAFFGQGTRLTVV.

This sequence joins TRBV28 and TRBJ1-3; possibly TRBD1 for D (5 bases). The V end lost 5 bases, the J end lost 0 bases, and 14 bases lay between the germline ends. Looked up from germline, CDR1 is MDHEN and CDR2 is SYDVKM. The CDR3 runs 16 residues. CDR3 loop: CASSPPGLGSGNTIYF. The CDR3 coding sequence is TGTGCCAGCAGTCCACCGGGGCTGGGCTCTGGAAACACCATATATTTT.